The entry below describes one T cell receptor beta chain. This entry is derived from a study of blood T cell repertoires in COVID-19. Study-level information: COVID-19 samples collected from the United States, Italy and Spain covered acute and convalescent phases.

This CDR3 is built from 12 residues. The germline CDR1 and CDR2 sequences are MDHEN and SYDVKM. Trimming cost V 2 bases and J 8 bases, with 9 bases left between them. Sequenced by immunoSEQ multiplex PCR; TCRdb stores in-frame clones only, minus some. The table records approximately 170,000 clones, around 84% of them present only once. The origin of this receptor is a woman between 50 and 59 years old who had recovered from COVID-19. Source material: PBMCs or T cells enriched from blood (not recorded which). The chain has TRBV28 and TRBJ1-2, with a weak D call TRBD1 (5 bases). CDR3 coding DNA: TGTGCCAGCAGTTTACGCAGGGTGGGCTACACCTTC. Its translation: CASSLRRVGYTF.